This entry concerns a single T cell receptor (beta chain). The antigen remains undetermined. This entry belongs to a study of T cells in Graves' hyperthyroidism and ophthalmopathy. The TCR beta CDR3 regions underwent amplification using RNA transcripts as the source. The primer set for the first-round RT-PCR of the TCR CDR3 was HTBI. MiXCR was run by TCRdb on the multiplex PCR reads, yielding one entry per CDR3 protein. The table lists 500,000 to 750,000 distinct CDR3 sequences, approximately 14% of them singletons, with 7.1% in the top ten. This CDR3 has 11 amino acids. Trimming at V came to 8 bases and at J to 7 bases, leaving 4 bases not matched to a gene. The germline V gene has CDR1 LNHDA and CDR2 SQIVND (reference sequence). It was less than 13 ml of fresh peripheral blood that supplied the PBMCs. General study results and limits: Blood also showed most of the thyroid clonotypes that were expanded above 0.001.

V is TRBV19 and J is TRBJ2-7, with 8 bases identical to TRBD1. Sequenced sample: blood. The sequence derives from a young woman with Graves' ophthalmopathy. Written as DNA, the CDR3 is TGTGCCAGTCAAACAGGGGGTGAGCAGTACTTC. Translating it yields CASQTGGEQYF.